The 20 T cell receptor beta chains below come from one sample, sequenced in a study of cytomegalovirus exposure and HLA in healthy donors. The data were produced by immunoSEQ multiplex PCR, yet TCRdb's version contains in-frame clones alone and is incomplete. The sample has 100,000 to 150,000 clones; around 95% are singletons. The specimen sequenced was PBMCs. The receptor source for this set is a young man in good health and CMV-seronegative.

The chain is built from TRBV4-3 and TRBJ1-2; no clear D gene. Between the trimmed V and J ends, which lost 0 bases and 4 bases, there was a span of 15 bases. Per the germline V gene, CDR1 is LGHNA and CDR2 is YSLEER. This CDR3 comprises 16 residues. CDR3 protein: CASSQDISSRSYGYTF. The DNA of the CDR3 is TGCGCCAGCAGCCAAGATATCAGTTCCAGAAGCTATGGCTACACCTTC.

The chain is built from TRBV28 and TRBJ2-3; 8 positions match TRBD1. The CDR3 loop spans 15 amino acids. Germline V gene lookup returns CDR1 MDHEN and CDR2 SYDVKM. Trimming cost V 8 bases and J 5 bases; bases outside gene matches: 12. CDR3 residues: CASGRQGLIRDTQYF. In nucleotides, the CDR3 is TGTGCCAGCGGACGACAGGGGTTAATCAGAGATACGCAGTATTTT.

CDR3 nucleotides: TGTGCCAGCAGCTTAGCTGGACAGAACACCGGGGAGCTGTTTTTT. It is translated as CASSLAGQNTGELFF. The chain has TRBV11-2 and TRBJ2-2, with a weak D call TRBD1 (5 bases). V lost 1 base, J lost 1 base, and 7 bases lay in between. The CDR3 totals 15 residues. CDR1 is SGHAT and CDR2 is FQNNGV in the germline V gene.

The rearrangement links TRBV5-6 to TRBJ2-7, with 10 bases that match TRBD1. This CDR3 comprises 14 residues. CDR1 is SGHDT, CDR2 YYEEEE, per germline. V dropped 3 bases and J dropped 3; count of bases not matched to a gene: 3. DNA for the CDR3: TGTGCCAGCAGCTCCGGGACAGGGGTCTACGAGCAGTACTTC. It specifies CASSSGTGVYEQYF.

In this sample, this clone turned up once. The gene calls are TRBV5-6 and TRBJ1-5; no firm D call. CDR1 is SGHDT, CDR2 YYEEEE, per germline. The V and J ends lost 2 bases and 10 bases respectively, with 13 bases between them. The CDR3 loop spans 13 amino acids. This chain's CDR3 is CASSLGTLTPQHF. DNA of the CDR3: TGTGCCAGCAGCTTAGGCACCTTGACTCCCCAGCATTTT. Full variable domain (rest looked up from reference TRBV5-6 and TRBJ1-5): DAGVTQSPTHLIKTRGQQVTLRCSPKSGHDTVSWYQQALGQGPQFIFQYYEEEERQRGNFPDRFSGHQFPNYSSELNVNALLLGDSALYLCASSLGTLTPQHFGDGTRLSIL.

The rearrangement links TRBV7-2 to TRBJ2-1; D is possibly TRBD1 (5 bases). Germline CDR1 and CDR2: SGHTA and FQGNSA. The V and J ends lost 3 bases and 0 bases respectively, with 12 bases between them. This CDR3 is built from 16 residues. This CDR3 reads CASSFYGQGSYNEQFF. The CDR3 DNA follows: TGTGCCAGCAGCTTTTATGGACAAGGCTCCTACAATGAGCAGTTCTTC.

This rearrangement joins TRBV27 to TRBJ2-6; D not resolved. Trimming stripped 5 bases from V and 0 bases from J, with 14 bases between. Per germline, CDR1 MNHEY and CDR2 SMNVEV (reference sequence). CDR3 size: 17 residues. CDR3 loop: CASSPSTLVSGANVLTF. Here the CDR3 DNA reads TGTGCCAGCAGTCCTTCGACACTCGTCTCTGGGGCCAACGTCCTGACTTTC.

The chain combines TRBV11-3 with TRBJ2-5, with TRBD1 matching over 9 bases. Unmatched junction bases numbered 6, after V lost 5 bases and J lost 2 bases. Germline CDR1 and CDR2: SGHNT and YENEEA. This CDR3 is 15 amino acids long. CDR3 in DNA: TGTGCCAGCAGCCGTTCCGACAGGGGGCAAGAGACCCAGTACTTC. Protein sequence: CASSRSDRGQETQYF.

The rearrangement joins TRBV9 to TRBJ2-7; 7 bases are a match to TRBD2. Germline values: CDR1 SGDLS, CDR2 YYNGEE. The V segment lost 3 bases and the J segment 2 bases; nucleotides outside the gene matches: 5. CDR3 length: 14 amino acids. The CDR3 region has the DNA TGTGCCAGCAGCGCATCTAGCGGAACCTACGAGCAGTACTTC. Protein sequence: CASSASSGTYEQYF.

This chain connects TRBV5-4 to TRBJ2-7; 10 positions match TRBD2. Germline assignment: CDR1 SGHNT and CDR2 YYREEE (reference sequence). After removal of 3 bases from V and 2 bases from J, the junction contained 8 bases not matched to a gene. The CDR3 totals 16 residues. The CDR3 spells CASSSWAGTSAYEQYF. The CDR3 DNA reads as TGTGCCAGCAGCTCCTGGGCCGGGACTAGCGCCTACGAGCAGTACTTC.

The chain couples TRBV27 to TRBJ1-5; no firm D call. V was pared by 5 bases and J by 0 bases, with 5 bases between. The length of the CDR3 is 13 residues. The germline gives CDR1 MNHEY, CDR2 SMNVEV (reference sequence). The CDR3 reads CASSLSSNQPQHF. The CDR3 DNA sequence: TGTGCCAGCAGTCTGAGTAGCAATCAGCCCCAGCATTTT.

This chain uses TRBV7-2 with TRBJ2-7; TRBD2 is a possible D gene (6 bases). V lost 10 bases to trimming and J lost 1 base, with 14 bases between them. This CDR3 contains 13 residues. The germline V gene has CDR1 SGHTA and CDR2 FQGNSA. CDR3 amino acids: CATRGTESYEQYF. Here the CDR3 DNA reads TGTGCCACCCGAGGGACTGAGTCCTACGAGCAGTACTTC.

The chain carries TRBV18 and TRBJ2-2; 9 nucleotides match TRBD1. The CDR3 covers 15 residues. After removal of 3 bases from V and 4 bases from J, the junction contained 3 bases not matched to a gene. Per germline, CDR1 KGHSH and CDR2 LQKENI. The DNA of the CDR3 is TGTGCCAGCTCACCGGACAGGGGACCCACCGGGGAGCTGTTTTTT. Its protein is CASSPDRGPTGELFF.

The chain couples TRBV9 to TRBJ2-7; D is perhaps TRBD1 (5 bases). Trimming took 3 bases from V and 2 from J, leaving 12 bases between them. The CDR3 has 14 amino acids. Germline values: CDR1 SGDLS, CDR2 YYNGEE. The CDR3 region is CASSARQNPYEQYF. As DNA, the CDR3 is TGTGCCAGCAGCGCACGACAGAACCCCTACGAGCAGTACTTC. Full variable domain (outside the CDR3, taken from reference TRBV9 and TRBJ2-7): DSGVTQTPKHLITATGQRVTLRCSPRSGDLSVYWYQQSLDQGLQFLIQYYNGEERAKGNILERFSAQQFPDLHSELNLSSLELGDSALYFCASSARQNPYEQYFGPGTRLTVT.

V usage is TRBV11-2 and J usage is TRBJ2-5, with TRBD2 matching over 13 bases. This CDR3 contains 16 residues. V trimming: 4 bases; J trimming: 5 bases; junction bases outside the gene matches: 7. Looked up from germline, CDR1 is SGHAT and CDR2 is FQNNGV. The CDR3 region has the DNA TGTGCCAGCAGCTCTCCGGGACTAGCGGGACAGGAGACCCAGTACTTC. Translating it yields CASSSPGLAGQETQYF.

The CDR3 coding sequence is TGTGCCAGCGGACGACAGGGAAACACTGAAGCTTTCTTT. It yields the protein CASGRQGNTEAFF. The chain joins TRBV27 to TRBJ1-1; TRBD1 matches 7 bases. CDR3 length equals 13 residues. The V gene end was trimmed by 8 bases and the J gene end by 2 bases; junction bases not matched to a gene: 5. Germline CDR1 MNHEY, CDR2 SMNVEV (reference sequence).

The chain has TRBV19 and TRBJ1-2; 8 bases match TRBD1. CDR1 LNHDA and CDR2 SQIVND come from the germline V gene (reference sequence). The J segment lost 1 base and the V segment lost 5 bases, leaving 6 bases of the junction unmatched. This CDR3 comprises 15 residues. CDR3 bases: TGTGCCAGTAGTTTGGGACAGGCGATTAACTATGGCTACACCTTC. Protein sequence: CASSLGQAINYGYTF.

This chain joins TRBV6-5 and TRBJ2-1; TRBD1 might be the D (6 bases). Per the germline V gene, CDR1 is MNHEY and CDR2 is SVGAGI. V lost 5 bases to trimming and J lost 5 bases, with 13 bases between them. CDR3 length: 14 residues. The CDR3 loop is CASSGRDKDNEQFF. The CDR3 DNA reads TGTGCCAGCAGTGGCCGGGACAAAGACAATGAGCAGTTCTTC.

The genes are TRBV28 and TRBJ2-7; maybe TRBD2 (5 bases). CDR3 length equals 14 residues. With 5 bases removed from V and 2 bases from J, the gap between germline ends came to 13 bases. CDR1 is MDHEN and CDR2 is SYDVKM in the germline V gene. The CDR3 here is CASSRTLKPYEQYF. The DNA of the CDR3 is TGTGCCAGCAGTCGGACTCTTAAACCCTACGAGCAGTACTTC.

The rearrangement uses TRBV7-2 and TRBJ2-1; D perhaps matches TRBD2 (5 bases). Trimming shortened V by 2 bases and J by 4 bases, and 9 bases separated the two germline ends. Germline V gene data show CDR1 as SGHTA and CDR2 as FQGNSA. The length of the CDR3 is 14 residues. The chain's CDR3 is CASSLSGSYNEQFF. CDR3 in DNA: TGTGCCAGCAGCTTAAGCGGCAGTTACAATGAGCAGTTCTTC.